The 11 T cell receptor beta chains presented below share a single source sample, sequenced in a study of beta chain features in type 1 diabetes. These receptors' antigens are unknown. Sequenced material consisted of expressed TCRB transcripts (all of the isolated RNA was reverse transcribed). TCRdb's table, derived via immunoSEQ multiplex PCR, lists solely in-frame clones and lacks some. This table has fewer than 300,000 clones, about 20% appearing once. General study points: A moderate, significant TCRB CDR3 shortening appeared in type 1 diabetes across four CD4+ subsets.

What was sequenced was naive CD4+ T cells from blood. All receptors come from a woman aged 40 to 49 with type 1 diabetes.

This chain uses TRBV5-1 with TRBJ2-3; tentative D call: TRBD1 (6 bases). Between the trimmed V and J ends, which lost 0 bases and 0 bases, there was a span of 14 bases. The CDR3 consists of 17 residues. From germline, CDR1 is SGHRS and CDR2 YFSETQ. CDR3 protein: CASSLGVGTSSTDTQYF. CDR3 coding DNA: TGCGCCAGCAGCTTGGGTGTGGGGACATCTAGCACAGATACGCAGTATTTT.

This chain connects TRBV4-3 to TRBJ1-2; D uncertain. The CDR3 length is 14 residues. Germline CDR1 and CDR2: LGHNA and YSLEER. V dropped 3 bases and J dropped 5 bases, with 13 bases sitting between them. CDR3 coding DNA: TGCGCCAGCAGCCATCGCGGGGAACTATATGGCTACACCTTC. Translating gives CASSHRGELYGYTF.

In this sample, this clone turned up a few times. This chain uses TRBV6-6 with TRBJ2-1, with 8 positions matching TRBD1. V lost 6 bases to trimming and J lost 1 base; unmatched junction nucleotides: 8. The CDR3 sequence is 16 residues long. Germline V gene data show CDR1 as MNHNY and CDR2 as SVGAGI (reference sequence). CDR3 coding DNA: TGTGCCAGCAGCCCCGGACAGGGACCTTCCTACAATGAGCAGTTCTTC. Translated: CASSPGQGPSYNEQFF.

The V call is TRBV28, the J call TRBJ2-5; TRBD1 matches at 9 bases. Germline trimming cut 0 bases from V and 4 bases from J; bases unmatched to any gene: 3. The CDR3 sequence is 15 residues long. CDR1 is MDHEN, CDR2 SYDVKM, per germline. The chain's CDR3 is CASSLWTGGRETQYF. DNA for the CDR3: TGTGCCAGCAGTTTATGGACAGGGGGACGAGAGACCCAGTACTTC.

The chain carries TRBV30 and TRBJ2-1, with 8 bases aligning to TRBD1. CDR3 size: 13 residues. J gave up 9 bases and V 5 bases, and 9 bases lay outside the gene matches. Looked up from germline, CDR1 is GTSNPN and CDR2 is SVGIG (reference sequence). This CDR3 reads CAWATGVYGEQFF. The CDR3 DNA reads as TGTGCCTGGGCGACAGGGGTATATGGTGAGCAGTTCTTC.

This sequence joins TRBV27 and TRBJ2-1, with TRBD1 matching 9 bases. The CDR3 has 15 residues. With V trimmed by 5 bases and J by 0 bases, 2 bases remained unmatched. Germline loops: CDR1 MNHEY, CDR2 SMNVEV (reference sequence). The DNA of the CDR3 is TGTGCCAGCAGTGGACAGGGGAGCTCCTACAATGAGCAGTTCTTC. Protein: CASSGQGSSYNEQFF.

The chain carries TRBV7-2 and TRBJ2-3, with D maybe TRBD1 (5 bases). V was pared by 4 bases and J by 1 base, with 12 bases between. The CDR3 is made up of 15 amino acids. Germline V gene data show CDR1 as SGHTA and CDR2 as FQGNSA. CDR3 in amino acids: CASSSQGTGTDTQYF. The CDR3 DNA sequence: TGTGCCAGCAGCTCCCAGGGTACGGGCACAGATACGCAGTATTTT.

This CDR3 reads CASSQERDQPQHF. The CDR3 DNA follows: TGCGCCAGCAGCCAAGAGAGGGATCAGCCCCAGCATTTT. The gene calls are TRBV4-3 and TRBJ1-5, with D unclear. The CDR3 covers 13 residues. V lost 0 bases, J lost 5 bases, and 5 bases lay in between. CDR1 is LGHNA and CDR2 is YSLEER in the germline V gene.

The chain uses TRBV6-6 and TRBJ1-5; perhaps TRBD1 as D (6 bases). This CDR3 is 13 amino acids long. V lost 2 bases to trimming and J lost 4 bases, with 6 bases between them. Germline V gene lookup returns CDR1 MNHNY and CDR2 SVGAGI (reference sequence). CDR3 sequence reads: CASSYDRNQPQHF. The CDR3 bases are TGTGCCAGCAGTTACGACAGGAATCAGCCCCAGCATTTT.

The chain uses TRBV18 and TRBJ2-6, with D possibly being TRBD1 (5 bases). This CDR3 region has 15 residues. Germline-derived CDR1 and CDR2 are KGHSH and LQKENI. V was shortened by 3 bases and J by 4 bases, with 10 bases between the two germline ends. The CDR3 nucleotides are TGTGCCAGCTCACCCCAGGGTACCGGGGCCAACGTCCTGACTTTC. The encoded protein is CASSPQGTGANVLTF.

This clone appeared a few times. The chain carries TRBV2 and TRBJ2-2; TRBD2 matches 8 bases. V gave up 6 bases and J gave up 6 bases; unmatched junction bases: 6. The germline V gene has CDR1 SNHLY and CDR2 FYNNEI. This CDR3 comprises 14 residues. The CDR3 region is CASRGTRGAGELFF. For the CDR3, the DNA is TGTGCCAGCAGAGGGACTAGGGGGGCCGGGGAGCTGTTTTTT.